This T cell receptor beta chain was recorded in a study of T cells expressing NK-cell markers. Study background: Underlying the TCR beta repertoires were sorted CD3+CD56+NKG2C+, CD3+CD56+NKG2C- and CD3+CD56-NKG2C+ T cells.

TCRdb re-called the 5' RACE reads and gives one entry per CDR3 protein, without DNA. This sample's clone table lists 160,000 or so distinct CDR3 sequences. Regarding the study as a whole: Evidence did not settle whether expanded NKG2C+ T cell clones targeted HCMV. Researchers report these clonotypes also headed the CD3+CD56-NKG2C+ fraction in a few donors.

In the case of this clonotype: What it binds is not known.

This receptor was identified in a woman between 18 and 70 years old in good health. The sequencing input was blood T cells: a sorted CD56 or NKG2C T cell subset, CD4+ or CD8+ T cells, or bulk PBMC T cells (not recorded which).

This CDR3 is CASRKGGNTGELFF. The rearrangement joins TRBV2 to TRBJ2-2; there is no DNA to check the TCRdb D call of TRBD1. This CDR3 has 14 amino acids. Germline V gene sequence: CDR1 SNHLY, CDR2 FYNNEI.